A single sample is the source of the 10 T cell receptor beta chains below, sequenced in a study of cytomegalovirus exposure and HLA in healthy donors. With 60 Vbeta and 13 Jbeta primers, the PCR was carried out. Clones were read by immunoSEQ multiplex PCR, and TCRdb kept only the in-frame ones, dropping some. The sample holds about 200,000 clones, 79% seen once. What was sequenced was PBMCs. The receptors here all came from a woman in her twenties or thirties in good health and CMV-seropositive.

V usage is TRBV30 and J usage is TRBJ1-2, with no clear D. V shed 8 bases and J shed 8 bases, with 6 bases lying between them. The CDR3 is made up of 8 amino acids. The germline V gene has CDR1 GTSNPN and CDR2 SVGIG (reference sequence). The CDR3 region is CALEGYTF. DNA of the CDR3: TGTGCCCTAGAGGGCTACACCTTC.

This chain connects TRBV4-1 to TRBJ1-2, with unresolved D. V was trimmed by 0 bases and J by 7 bases, leaving 21 bases between them. Per germline, CDR1 MGHRA and CDR2 YSYEKL. This CDR3 has 17 amino acids. Written as DNA, the CDR3 is TGCGCCAGCAGCCAAGAGAGCCGGCCCGGTGGAGTGCTTGGCTACACCTTC. It yields the protein CASSQESRPGGVLGYTF.

This clone was seen a few times. This chain joins TRBV5-1 and TRBJ1-2; TRBD1 matches 10 bases. The CDR3 consists of 15 residues. Germline lookup yields CDR1 SGHRS and CDR2 YFSETQ. V gave up 0 bases and J gave up 7 bases; unmatched junction bases: 6. The CDR3 bases are TGCGCCAGCAGCTTGGCTGGGACAGGGGCAATTGGCTACACCTTC. It is translated as CASSLAGTGAIGYTF.

The V call is TRBV7-8, the J call TRBJ1-2; possible D gene TRBD1, 5 bases. Per the germline V gene, CDR1 is SGHVS and CDR2 is FQNEAQ. The CDR3 runs to 14 residues. V shed 2 bases and J shed 3 bases, with 10 bases lying between them. CDR3 nucleotides: TGTGCCAGCAGCTTAACGGGGGACGACTATGGCTACACCTTC. Protein: CASSLTGDDYGYTF.

The chain combines TRBV19 with TRBJ2-5; 9 nucleotides agree with TRBD2. CDR1 and CDR2 from the germline V gene are LNHDA and SQIVND (reference sequence). The trim removed 4 bases at V and 5 bases at J, leaving 2 bases unmatched. The CDR3 loop spans 13 amino acids. The CDR3 DNA sequence: TGTGCCAGTAGTAGCACTAGCGGGGAGACCCAGTACTTC. It specifies CASSSTSGETQYF.

This chain links TRBV4-3 with TRBJ1-4; 8 nucleotides match TRBD1. The CDR3 is 14 amino acids. Germline V CDR1 and CDR2: LGHNA, YSLEER. V lost 4 bases, J lost 7 bases, and 5 bases stayed unmatched. CDR3 protein: CASSPTGDLEKLFF. The CDR3 coding sequence is TGCGCCAGCAGCCCGACAGGGGATCTTGAAAAACTGTTTTTT.

The V and J genes are TRBV6-5 and TRBJ2-3; 7 nucleotides match TRBD2. The CDR3 extends over 15 amino acids. Losses at the gene ends were 5 bases for V and 6 bases for J; bases not matched to a gene: 11. The V gene's germline CDR1 is MNHEY and CDR2 SVGAGI. The CDR3 reads CASSPQRGLPDTQYF. CDR3 nucleotides: TGTGCCAGCAGTCCTCAGCGGGGCTTACCGGATACGCAGTATTTT.

This chain connects TRBV29-1 to TRBJ1-2, with 7 bases fitting TRBD1. This CDR3 has 14 residues. J was trimmed by 8 bases and V by 5 bases; bases with no gene match: 14. Germline-derived CDR1 and CDR2 are SQVTM and ANQGSEA. This CDR3 is CSVYRGTQGGGYTF. The CDR3 bases are TGCAGCGTTTACAGGGGCACCCAAGGGGGGGGCTACACCTTC.

The rearrangement links TRBV7-9 to TRBJ1-2; the D gene is possibly TRBD1 (6 bases). CDR1 and CDR2 (germline): SEHNR, FQNEAQ (reference sequence). Trimming pared 4 bases from V and 4 bases from J, leaving 10 bases between. The CDR3 is 13 residues long. The CDR3 loop is CASSSTGSYGYTF. The CDR3 DNA reads as TGTGCCAGCAGCTCAACAGGGTCCTATGGCTACACCTTC.

The chain couples TRBV6-6 to TRBJ2-1; D gene unclear. Germline V CDR1 and CDR2: MNHNY, SVGAGI (reference sequence). Trimming shortened V by 2 bases and J by 14 bases, and 10 bases separated the two germline ends. The CDR3 spans 11 residues. The CDR3 is CASSYVELEFF. In DNA form, the CDR3 reads TGTGCCAGCAGTTACGTGGAGCTGGAGTTCTTC.